This passage covers 21 T cell receptor beta chains from one sample sequenced in a study of ipilimumab plus nivolumab after autologous stem cell transplantation. Produced via immunoSEQ multiplex PCR; TCRdb's table is partial and in-frame only. The profile shows 20,000 to 25,000 clones, 70% to 80% of them singletons. Here the sequenced sample was PBMCs, taken in a trial of ipilimumab plus nivolumab as post-transplant consolidation. Receptors originate from a male donor with diffuse large B-cell lymphoma.

This chain joins TRBV5-6 and TRBJ2-7, with 7 bases aligning to TRBD1. Unmatched junction bases numbered 4, after V lost 0 bases and J lost 7 bases. The CDR3 is 13 residues long. Germline values: CDR1 SGHDT, CDR2 YYEEEE. As DNA, the CDR3 is TGTGCCAGCAGCTTGGAGGGGGCGCGTGAGCAGTACTTC. Its protein product is CASSLEGAREQYF.

This clone was detected a few times. CDR3 amino acids: CASSLGAGAYNEQFF. CDR3 bases: TGTGCCAGCAGCTTAGGGGCAGGGGCCTACAATGAGCAGTTCTTC. The chain links TRBV7-8 to TRBJ2-1; the D gene is possibly TRBD1 (6 bases). The V gene's germline CDR1 is SGHVS and CDR2 FQNEAQ. This CDR3 spans 15 amino acids. The V gene lost 1 base and the J gene lost 2 bases, with 9 bases spanning the gap.

The J gene is TRBJ1-2, the V gene TRBV28, with D tentatively TRBD1 (6 bases). The CDR3 consists of 14 residues. Trimming left V 7 bases short and J 4 bases short, with 16 bases between. In germline, CDR1 is MDHEN, CDR2 SYDVKM. The CDR3 DNA is TGTGCCAGCATTTCGGGGGGGCGCATCTATGGCTACACCTTC. Translated, it gives CASISGGRIYGYTF.

In its sample, this clone was seen once. The genes are TRBV7-2 and TRBJ1-2; 7 bases line up with TRBD1. Germline values: CDR1 SGHTA, CDR2 FQGNSA. The CDR3 extends over 17 amino acids. V gave up 5 bases and J gave up 1 base; unmatched junction bases: 13. CDR3: CASSPLSGTEINYGYTF. CDR3 DNA: TGTGCCAGCAGCCCCCTCTCCGGGACAGAGATTAACTATGGCTACACCTTC.

The chain combines TRBV30 with TRBJ2-5; 7 bases agree with TRBD2. CDR1 is GTSNPN and CDR2 is SVGIG in the germline V gene (reference sequence). J was trimmed by 10 bases and V by 0 bases; bases with no gene match: 2. The length of the CDR3 is 11 residues. The CDR3 DNA sequence: TGTGCCTGGAGTGTTGAGCGGGACCAGTACTTC. Translation gives CAWSVERDQYF. Complete variable domain (other parts from reference TRBV30 and TRBJ2-5): SQTIHQWPATLVQPVGSPLSLECTVEGTSNPNLYWYRQAAGRGLQLLFYSVGIGQISSEVPQNLSASRPQDRQFILSSKKLLLSDSGFYLCAWSVERDQYFGPGTRLLVL.

As regards this clone: A read error may account for a junction end that differs from germline. The CDR3 DNA is TGTGCTAGCAGCTTAGCCCCTAGCGGGGGGGCAGGAGATACGCAGTATTTT. Its protein is CASSLAPSGGAGDTQYF. The V gene is TRBV7-7, the J gene TRBJ2-3, with 12 bases that match TRBD2. The CDR3 has 17 amino acids. Germline CDR1 SSHAT, CDR2 FNYEAQ (reference sequence).

This clone has a handful of counts. This chain joins TRBV30 and TRBJ1-2; D call uncertain. With 0 bases removed from V and 6 bases from J, the gap between germline ends came to 11 bases. The germline CDR1 and CDR2 sequences are GTSNPN and SVGIG (reference sequence). The CDR3 consists of 13 residues. The CDR3 spells CAWSVGAYDGYTF. In DNA form, the CDR3 reads TGTGCCTGGAGTGTTGGAGCCTACGATGGCTACACCTTC.

CDR3 residues: CASSTGQGDGYTF. CDR3 in DNA: TGCGCCAGCAGCACGGGACAGGGCGATGGCTACACCTTC. The chain combines TRBV5-1 with TRBJ1-2; 9 bases map to TRBD1. The V segment lost 4 bases and the J segment 6 bases; nucleotides outside the gene matches: 4. This CDR3 spans 13 amino acids. The germline CDR1 and CDR2 sequences are SGHRS and YFSETQ.

The chain is built from TRBV28 and TRBJ1-2; perhaps TRBD1 as D (5 bases). CDR3 size: 15 residues. Germline V lookup: CDR1 MDHEN, CDR2 SYDVKM. Trimming removed 7 bases at V and 4 bases at J, with 19 bases between. CDR3 nucleotide sequence: TGTGCCAGCATCCTTCGCAGGGCGGATCTCTATGGCTACACCTTC. Residues: CASILRRADLYGYTF.

The V and J genes are TRBV11-1 and TRBJ1-1; TRBD1 might be the D (6 bases). From germline, CDR1 is SGHAT and CDR2 FQDESV (reference sequence). Trimming stripped 1 base from V and 3 bases from J, with 21 bases between. CDR3 length equals 18 residues. CDR3 loop: CASSLDFRGGGPHTEAFF. The CDR3 DNA reads as TGTGCCAGCAGCTTAGACTTTAGGGGCGGGGGCCCCCACACTGAAGCTTTCTTT.

This chain uses TRBV27 with TRBJ2-1; possible D gene TRBD2, 6 bases. Trimming pared 2 bases from V and 14 bases from J, leaving 16 bases between. This CDR3 has 13 amino acids. Germline V gives CDR1 MNHEY, CDR2 SMNVEV (reference sequence). CDR3 in DNA: TGTGCCAGCAGTTTAATGCGGGGCGGAAAGGAGTTCTTC. Residues: CASSLMRGGKEFF.

V and J are TRBV6-5 and TRBJ2-6; perhaps TRBD1 as D (5 bases). This CDR3 has 15 residues. The V end was cut by 4 bases, the J end by 4 bases, with 11 bases between. CDR1 and CDR2 from the germline V gene are MNHEY and SVGAGI. The CDR3 is CASSFQGTGANVLTF. CDR3 nucleotides: TGTGCCAGCAGTTTCCAGGGTACCGGGGCCAACGTCCTGACTTTC.

This chain joins TRBV28 and TRBJ2-7; D unresolved. Trimming removed 1 base at V and 0 bases at J, with 7 bases between. Germline V gene sequence: CDR1 MDHEN, CDR2 SYDVKM. The CDR3 runs 14 residues. CDR3 residues: CASSLYANSYEQYF. CDR3 DNA: TGTGCCAGCAGTTTATACGCCAACTCCTACGAGCAGTACTTC.

The chain combines TRBV7-8 with TRBJ2-1; D might be TRBD2 (7 bases). V was cut by 3 bases and J by 1 base, with 13 bases left in between. CDR3 length equals 16 residues. Looked up from germline, CDR1 is SGHVS and CDR2 is FQNEAQ. This CDR3 is CASSLSGGVSYNEQFF. The CDR3 nucleotides read TGTGCCAGCAGCTTGTCGGGGGGCGTTTCCTACAATGAGCAGTTCTTC.

The chain has TRBV5-4 and TRBJ1-4; D possibly corresponds to TRBD1 (6 bases). CDR3 length: 14 residues. Per the germline V gene, CDR1 is SGHNT and CDR2 is YYREEE (reference sequence). With 2 bases removed from V and 8 bases from J, the gap between germline ends came to 13 bases. Here the CDR3 DNA reads TGTGCCAGCAGCTTCGCAGGGGATGGAGAAAAACTGTTTTTT. Protein sequence: CASSFAGDGEKLFF.

This clone showed up just a few times. The CDR3 sequence is CASGLGGQETQYF. CDR3 bases: TGTGCCAGTGGACTCGGAGGACAAGAGACCCAGTACTTC. This sequence joins TRBV5-4 and TRBJ2-5, with D tentatively TRBD2 (5 bases). Germline lookup yields CDR1 SGHNT and CDR2 YYREEE (reference sequence). Trimming took off 8 bases at V and 2 bases at J, with 13 bases between the two ends. This CDR3 comprises 13 residues. The variable domain in full, with the rest retrieved from reference TRBV5-4 and TRBJ2-5, is ETGVTQSPTHLIKTRGQQVTLRCSSQSGHNTVSWYQQALGQGPQFIFQYYREEENGRGNFPPRFSGLQFPNYSSELNVNALELDDSALYLCASGLGGQETQYFGPGTRLLVL.

The rearrangement links TRBV28 to TRBJ1-3, with D possibly being TRBD1 (5 bases). CDR1 and CDR2 (germline): MDHEN, SYDVKM. Between the trimmed V and J ends, which lost 2 bases and 3 bases, there was a span of 17 bases. The CDR3 sequence is 17 residues long. The CDR3 sequence: CASSLGGGGSGGNTIYF. CDR3 coding DNA: TGTGCCAGCAGTTTAGGTGGCGGGGGGAGTGGTGGAAACACCATATATTTT. Together with reference TRBV28 and TRBJ1-3, the CDR3 gives the full variable domain: DVKVTQSSRYLVKRTGEKVFLECVQDMDHENMFWYRQDPGLGLRLIYFSYDVKMKEKGDIPEGYSVSREKKERFSLILESASTNQTSMYLCASSLGGGGSGGNTIYFGEGSWLTVV.

A single count supports this clone. The J gene is TRBJ1-1, the V gene TRBV30; 7 bases are a match to TRBD1. The germline gives CDR1 GTSNPN, CDR2 SVGIG (reference sequence). The V gene end was trimmed by 0 bases and the J gene end by 4 bases; junction bases not matched to a gene: 14. This CDR3 region has 17 residues. CDR3 region: CAWSVGNRGQARTEAFF. CDR3 DNA: TGTGCCTGGAGTGTGGGCAACCGTGGACAGGCGCGCACTGAAGCTTTCTTT.

This clone was counted a single time. The chain has TRBV5-1 and TRBJ2-5; the D is unclear. The V and J ends lost 0 bases and 0 bases respectively, with 18 bases between them. The CDR3 runs to 18 residues. Germline lookup yields CDR1 SGHRS and CDR2 YFSETQ. CDR3 amino acids: CASSLVGQEKTNQETQYF. The DNA for the CDR3 is TGCGCCAGCAGCTTGGTCGGGCAGGAAAAAACCAACCAAGAGACCCAGTACTTC.

The rearrangement joins TRBV30 to TRBJ1-6, with D unresolved. Germline V gene data show CDR1 as GTSNPN and CDR2 as SVGIG (reference sequence). Trimming took 3 bases from V and 9 from J, leaving 12 bases between them. CDR3 length: 13 amino acids. The CDR3 sequence is CAWSLSLGSPLHF. The CDR3 region has the DNA TGTGCCTGGAGCCTCTCTTTGGGTTCACCCCTCCACTTT. Drawing the rest from reference TRBV30 and TRBJ1-6, the complete variable domain is SQTIHQWPATLVQPVGSPLSLECTVEGTSNPNLYWYRQAAGRGLQLLFYSVGIGQISSEVPQNLSASRPQDRQFILSSKKLLLSDSGFYLCAWSLSLGSPLHFGNGTRLTVT.

The rearrangement links TRBV5-6 to TRBJ2-3, with D uncertain. The CDR3 contains 16 residues. Per germline, CDR1 SGHDT and CDR2 YYEEEE. Between the trimmed V and J ends, which lost 0 bases and 0 bases, there was a span of 11 bases. Here the CDR3 DNA reads TGTGCCAGCAGCTTGGCAATCAGTGCTAGCACAGATACGCAGTATTTT. Its translation: CASSLAISASTDTQYF.